The subject of this entry is one T cell receptor (beta chain). Antigen: not known. The data derive from a study of shared clonotypes between healthy human individuals. Overall study context: Each donor's CD8 memory used one plate, CD8 naive two, each CD4 subset three.

Study results and limitations: Across subsets, estimated richness was generally greater for naive than for memory populations.

V was pared by 11 bases and J by 4 bases, with 11 bases of the junction left unmatched. Germline values: CDR1 SNHLY, CDR2 FYNNEI. CDR3 length: 14 residues. Produced via immunoSEQ multiplex PCR; TCRdb's table is partial and in-frame only. Of 2.5 million or so clones listed, more than 80% are singletons. The genes are TRBV2 and TRBJ2-7; 10 nucleotides agree with TRBD1. The sample consisted of naive CD4+ T cells sorted from blood. As to subset: CD45RA+ positively selected. This sequence originates from a man aged 18 to 35 in good health. In DNA form, the CDR3 reads TGTGCCGGCACAGACAGGGGGCCCAGGTACGAGCAGTACTTC. Its protein is CAGTDRGPRYEQYF. Combining the CDR3 with reference TRBV2 and TRBJ2-7 gives the whole variable domain EPEVTQTPSHQVTQMGQEVILRCVPISNHLYFYWYRQILGQKVEFLVSFYNNEISEKSEIFDDQFSVERPDGSNFTLKIRSTKLEDSAMYFCAGTDRGPRYEQYFGPGTRLTVT.